This entry concerns a single T cell receptor (beta chain). Its matching antigen is unknown. The data originate from a study of cytomegalovirus exposure and HLA in healthy donors. The V segment lost 6 bases and the J segment 3 bases; nucleotides outside the gene matches: 10. Germline lookup yields CDR1 SGHVS and CDR2 FQNEAQ. This CDR3 has 16 residues. The study, taken as a whole, reports: In an earlier analysis, about 87% or about 30%: the productive usage of most TCR beta V segments. Several top significant clusters appeared, in a later analysis, to be linked to common viral pathogens.

This PCR relied on a set of 60 Vbeta primers and 13 Jbeta primers. Assay: immunoSEQ multiplex PCR; the TCRdb copy retains only in-frame clones and omits some. The table lists 150,000 to 200,000 clones, 70% to 90% of them singletons. Sequenced: PBMCs. The TCR was taken from a young man in good health and CMV-seropositive. The V and J genes are TRBV7-8 and TRBJ2-3, with 9 nucleotides matching TRBD2. The CDR3 region is CASRARGTSRTDTQYF. For the CDR3, the DNA is TGTGCCAGCAGGGCGCGGGGGACTAGCAGGACAGATACGCAGTATTTT.